The rows below give T cell receptor beta chains drawn from one sample of a study of shared clonotypes between healthy human individuals. TCRdb keeps only in-frame clones here, not all; method: immunoSEQ multiplex PCR. The repertoire holds 2 million to 2.5 million clones, with 90% to 95% as singletons. The sample was naive CD4+ T cells from PBMCs. The source of these receptors is a young man in good health. Some clones in this sample may be carry-over from other donors' samples. The CDR3 runs from the conserved cysteine through the conserved F or W. D genes are given only for firm matches. Expanded clones are given a class, and other clones once, few, many or no size at all.

TRBV5-1	TRBD2	TRBJ2-7	-	TGCGCCAGCAGCTCCTTAGCGGGAGCTAACTACGAGCAGTACTTC	CASSSLAGANYEQYF
TRBV18	-	TRBJ2-1	few	TGTGCCAGCTCGACCCTGGCGGGAACCTACAATGAGCAGTTCTTC	CASSTLAGTYNEQFF
TRBV5-1	-	TRBJ2-7	-	TGCGCCAGCAGCTTGGTTGGTTACGAGCAGTACTTC	CASSLVGYEQYF
TRBV7-2	-	TRBJ1-2	-	TGTGCCAGCAGCTCACTCCTCTATGGCTACACCTTC	CASSSLLYGYTF
TRBV5-1	TRBD1	TRBJ2-2	-	TGCGCCAGCAGCTGGACAAGACAGGGGGCTGTCGCCGGGGAGCTGTTTTTT	CASSWTRQGAVAGELFF
TRBV28	-	TRBJ2-7	-	TGTGCCAGCACTTCTAGGTCTTACGAGCAGTACTTC	CASTSRSYEQYF
TRBV7-3	TRBD2	TRBJ2-3	-	TGTGCCAGCAGCTTGCGGGAGCCTGGGGATACGCAGTATTTT	CASSLREPGDTQYF
TRBV15	-	TRBJ1-3	-	TGTGCCACCAGCAAAGGTGTATCTGGAAACACCATATATTTT	CATSKGVSGNTIYF
TRBV9	-	TRBJ2-1	-	TGTGCCAGCAGCCCCCGGACTGGGGGCCACAATGAGCAGTTCTTC	CASSPRTGGHNEQFF
TRBV27	TRBD1	TRBJ1-1	-	TGTGCCAGCAGTTTCGGACAGGGGCGTTTTGGGACTGAAGCTTTCTTT	CASSFGQGRFGTEAFF
TRBV7-8	TRBD1	TRBJ1-1	-	TGTGCCAGCAGCTGGACAGGGATCCGCACTGAAGCTTTCTTT	CASSWTGIRTEAFF
TRBV29-1	-	TRBJ1-1	-	TGCAGCGTTGAAGGGCCCAGACAGAACACTGAAGCTTTCTTT	CSVEGPRQNTEAFF
TRBV5-4	-	TRBJ1-4	-	TGTGCCAGCAGGACCCAGGGAGCTGCTGAAAAACTGTTTTTT	CASRTQGAAEKLFF
TRBV20-1	-	TRBJ2-7	-	TGCAGTGCTCGGTTTACCTACGAGCAGTACTTC	CSARFTYEQYF
TRBV19	-	TRBJ1-2	-	TGTGCCAGTAGTCCCACTCCCTCCGCGACCAACTATGGCTACACCTTC	CASSPTPSATNYGYTF
TRBV6-1	-	TRBJ1-5	-	TGTGCCAGCAGTGAGCAACAGGTTGGCAATCAGCCCCAGCATTTT	CASSEQQVGNQPQHF
TRBV5-1	TRBD2	TRBJ2-5	-	TGCGCCAGCAGCTTAGCTAGCGGGAGCCAAGAGACCCAGTACTTC	CASSLASGSQETQYF
TRBV7-9	TRBD1	TRBJ2-7	-	TGTGCCAGCAGCTTCAAGACAGGGGAATGGCCCTACGAGCAGTACTTC	CASSFKTGEWPYEQYF
TRBV11-2	-	TRBJ2-7	-	TGTGCCAGCAGCTTACCAGGCCGCGAATACGAGCAGTACTTC	CASSLPGREYEQYF
TRBV5-1	TRBD2	TRBJ2-5	-	TGCGCCAGCAGCTTGGCCCTAGCGGGAGACTTGGAGACCCAGTACTTC	CASSLALAGDLETQYF
TRBV11-2	-	TRBJ2-1	-	TGTGCCACCCAGGCGCTAGCGCGTCATGAGCAGTTCTTC	CATQALARHEQFF
TRBV5-1	-	TRBJ2-2	-	TGCGCCAGCAGCCCCGCGGTGGGTCCCACCGGGGAGCTGTTTTTT	CASSPAVGPTGELFF
TRBV28	-	TRBJ1-2	-	TGTGCCAGCAGCCCCGAGCTGTACGTCTATGGCTACACCTTC	CASSPELYVYGYTF
TRBV9	TRBD1	TRBJ2-1	-	TGTGCCAGCAGCGTAGCTCCCGCAGGGACAGGGGGCGTTTCCGATGAGCAGTTCTTC	CASSVAPAGTGGVSDEQFF
TRBV29-1	TRBD1	TRBJ1-1	-	TGCAGCGGCCGACTACAGGGGTGGATGAACACTGAAGCTTTCTTT	CSGRLQGWMNTEAFF
TRBV11-2	-	TRBJ2-2	-	TGTGCCAGCAGCCCCCAGGCCGGGGAGCTGTTTTTT	CASSPQAGELFF
TRBV29-1	-	TRBJ2-7	once	TGCAGCGTTATTCAGGTGGCCGACTACGAGCAGTACTTC	CSVIQVADYEQYF
TRBV28	TRBD1	TRBJ1-1	once	TGTGCCAGCAGTTTATATGGGACAGCCTGGGAAGCTTTCTTT	CASSLYGTAWEAFF
TRBV7-3	TRBD2	TRBJ2-1	-	TGTGCCAGCAGCCCCATGCTAGCGGGAGGTTACAATGAGCAGTTCTTC	CASSPMLAGGYNEQFF
TRBV4-2	TRBD2	TRBJ2-2	once	TGTGCCAGCAGCCAAGGCCGGGGGGACACCGGGGAGCTGTTTTTT	CASSQGRGDTGELFF
TRBV18	-	TRBJ2-1	-	TGTGCCAGCTCACTAGGACAGAAATTGGCCCTCAATGAGCAGTTCTTC	CASSLGQKLALNEQFF